The clone carrying this TCR beta chain came up a few times. Its antigen is unidentified. Trimming took off 6 bases at V and 11 bases at J, with 19 bases between the two ends. In germline, CDR1 is LNHDA, CDR2 SQIVND (reference sequence). The CDR3 spans 13 residues. The entry originates in a study of cytomegalovirus exposure and HLA in healthy donors. Study results and caveats: Later on, an analysis tied approximately 17,000 TCR beta sequences to HLA alleles at 0.05 false discovery rate. Cytomegalovirus-associated status was assigned to around 160 TCR beta chains. Across donors, most TCRs were seen rarely, yet some public ones were widespread. As a later analysis showed, a missense DCLRE1C variant was linked to trimming of TCR beta V- and J-genes.

PCR employed 60 Vbeta and 13 Jbeta primers. Clones were sequenced by immunoSEQ multiplex PCR, and TCRdb holds only the in-frame ones, with some missing. The sample lists 110,000 or so clones, approximately 80% occurring once. Sequenced input: PBMCs. The chain combines TRBV19 with TRBJ1-1, with D possibly TRBD1 on 5 matching bases. This TCR came from a man aged 40-50 years in good health and CMV-seropositive. The CDR3 sequence: CASSGHPKSGAFF. CDR3 DNA sequence: TGTGCCAGTAGCGGACACCCGAAGTCAGGGGCTTTCTTT.